Included here is one TCR beta chain sequence, with context. The CDR3 end lies 3 residues beyond the end of the read and is filled in from the germline J gene. The data derive from a study of T cell clonality in common variable immunodeficiency. Only in-frame clones appear in the TCRdb table, and some are missing; sequencing was by immunoSEQ multiplex PCR. The sample includes about 52,000 clones, none of them occurring once. This CDR3 contains 12 residues. V was shortened by 2 bases and J by 8 bases, with 7 bases between the two germline ends. Germline V CDR1 and CDR2: ENHRY, SYGVKD. The sequenced sample consisted of peripheral blood mononuclear cells. The receptor was isolated from a person between 18 and 75 years old in good health. The chain links TRBV10-3 to TRBJ2-1; D gene ambiguous. Partial CDR3 DNA: TGTGCCATCAGTGAGGTGGCCTATGAG. It translates to CAISEVAYE. The whole CDR3 reads CAISEVAYEQFF.